This TCR beta chain was captured by sequencing in a study of blood T cells in healthy people across ages. Across the whole study: The template switching approach captured approximately one barcoded beta molecule for every two T cells. Broader study findings: Diversity of TCR beta per million T cells declined in a roughly linear way with age. Long-lived and aged donors differed, with more naive CD4+ cells and higher diversity in the long-lived.

Germline lookup yields CDR1 MNHEY and CDR2 SVGEGT. V lost 10 bases to trimming and J lost 6 bases; unmatched junction nucleotides: 6. This CDR3 comprises 12 residues. This clonotype appeared a few times. Its cognate antigen is unknown. Then a second PCR, running roughly 6 to 12 cycles, was carried out with a sample-barcoded 5' primer and a J-beta primer mix. TCRdb reprocessed the 5' RACE reads with MiXCR, giving one entry per CDR3 protein. This sample has around 1,700,000 distinct CDR3 sequences, with 28% found just once. Peripheral blood samples of roughly 10 milliliters were drawn from each donor. The clonotype originates from a woman in her twenties or thirties in good health. Sequencing was carried out using blood. The chain links TRBV6-2 or TRBV6-3 to TRBJ2-1; TRBD2 matches at 7 bases. The CDR3 region has the DNA TGTGCCACTTCGGGAGGATTCAATGAGCAGTTCTTC. It translates to CATSGGFNEQFF.